This T cell receptor (beta chain) was recorded in a study of T cells in Graves' hyperthyroidism and ophthalmopathy. Orbital computed tomography, thyroid ultrasound, serum thyroxine and TRAb, and clinical symptoms together informed the diagnoses. From germline, CDR1 is SGDLS and CDR2 YYNGEE. The CDR3 spans 14 residues. Trimming stripped 0 bases from V and 9 bases from J, with 13 bases between. This clonotype appeared many times. Researchers amplified the TCR beta CDR3 regions from RNA transcripts. Researchers ran a first-round RT-PCR on the TCR CDR3 using the HTBI primer set. Each CDR3 protein is one row after TCRdb ran MiXCR on the multiplex PCR reads. The sample lists hundreds of thousands of distinct CDR3 sequences, roughly 13% occurring once.

The TCR sequence derives from a woman aged 40 to 49 with Graves' ophthalmopathy. Sequenced input: blood. The V call is TRBV9, the J call TRBJ2-1; possibly TRBD2 for D (5 bases). CDR3 DNA sequence: TGTGCCAGCAGCGTAGCCGGAGGTGGGCCTGAGCAGTTCTTC. Translating it yields CASSVAGGGPEQFF.